These 13 T cell receptor beta chains came from one sample sequenced in a study of blood T cell repertoires in COVID-19. TCRdb keeps only in-frame clones here, not all; method: immunoSEQ multiplex PCR. The sample has about 230,000 clones; about 86% are singletons. Sequenced material: PBMCs or T cells enriched from blood (not recorded which). The receptors stem from a woman aged 45 to 65 in a cohort exposed to, infected with or recovered from COVID-19 (not recorded which).

The J gene is TRBJ2-1, the V gene TRBV11-2, with 7 positions matching TRBD2. The CDR3 is 15 amino acids. Germline lookup yields CDR1 SGHAT and CDR2 FQNNGV. V shed 1 base, J shed 4 bases, and the junction held 4 bases outside the gene matches. The CDR3 nucleotides are TGTGCCAGCAGCTTAGGGCTAGCGGAATACAATGAGCAGTTCTTC. Amino acids: CASSLGLAEYNEQFF.

The chain has TRBV7-8 and TRBJ2-1; D unresolved. Germline values: CDR1 SGHVS, CDR2 FQNEAQ. The CDR3 covers 13 residues. The V gene lost 6 bases and the J gene lost 5 bases, with 11 bases spanning the gap. The CDR3 loop is CASSSLFDNEQFF. The CDR3, as DNA: TGTGCCAGCAGTTCCCTCTTCGACAATGAGCAGTTCTTC. Complete variable domain (other parts from reference TRBV7-8 and TRBJ2-1): GAGVSQSPRYKVAKRGQDVALRCDPISGHVSLFWYQQALGQGPEFLTYFQNEAQLDKSGLPSDRFFAERPEGSVSTLKIQRTQQEDSAVYLCASSSLFDNEQFFGPGTRLTVL.

This chain joins TRBV6-5 and TRBJ2-5; 7 bases map to TRBD2. Germline-derived CDR1 and CDR2 are MNHEY and SVGAGI. V shed 4 bases and J 3 bases; nucleotides not matched to a gene: 5. This CDR3 has 14 amino acids. This chain's CDR3 is CASSFLGGEETQYF. CDR3 bases: TGTGCCAGCAGTTTCCTGGGGGGGGAAGAGACCCAGTACTTC.

The chain is built from TRBV6-1 and TRBJ2-7; D uncertain. Trimming removed 3 bases at V and 2 bases at J, with 11 bases between. This CDR3 has 14 residues. Germline V gene data show CDR1 as MNHNS and CDR2 as SASEGT. The CDR3 bases are TGTGCCAGCAGTGAGCCAGGCAGACCCTACGAGCAGTACTTC. Residues: CASSEPGRPYEQYF.

The rearrangement links TRBV4-3 to TRBJ2-1; D may be TRBD2 (7 bases). The germline V gene encodes CDR1 LGHNA and CDR2 YSLEER. The CDR3 is 16 amino acids. V was clipped by 0 bases and J by 7 bases, with 16 bases between them. The CDR3, as DNA: TGCGCCAGCAGCCAAGATTTGGGGGGGCTCGAAAATGAGCAGTTCTTC. This codes for CASSQDLGGLENEQFF.

The chain is built from TRBV29-1 and TRBJ1-1; D remains ambiguous. V was pared by 8 bases and J by 0 bases, with 13 bases between. Germline CDR1 reads SQVTM; CDR2 reads ANQGSEA. There are 13 residues in the CDR3. CDR3 protein: CSYQTNLNTEAFF. Here the CDR3 DNA reads TGCAGCTACCAGACAAACTTGAACACTGAAGCTTTCTTT.

This rearrangement joins TRBV4-2 to TRBJ2-7; TRBD1 agrees at 12 bases. Germline CDR1 reads LGHNA; CDR2 reads YNFKEQ. Losses at the gene ends were 1 base for V and 4 bases for J; bases not matched to a gene: 5. This CDR3 comprises 16 residues. The DNA of the CDR3 is TGTGCCAGCAGCCAAGTTCCGGGACAGGGGGCGTACGAGCAGTACTTC. It specifies CASSQVPGQGAYEQYF.

In its sample, this clone was seen once. The rearrangement uses TRBV5-4 and TRBJ2-4; 13 bases are shared with TRBD2. This CDR3 contains 20 residues. The V and J ends lost 4 bases and 0 bases, in that order; junction bases with no gene match: 13. Germline values: CDR1 SGHNT, CDR2 YYREEE (reference sequence). The DNA of the CDR3 is TGTGCCAGCAGCCTCGCACTAGCGGGGGGGGATCTCCTAGCCAAAAACATTCAGTACTTC. This gives the protein CASSLALAGGDLLAKNIQYF.

The chain has TRBV12-3 or TRBV12-4 and TRBJ2-4, with 8 bases that match TRBD1. The CDR3 loop spans 11 amino acids. Trimming removed 4 bases from V and 14 bases from J; junction bases left unmatched: 4. CDR3 sequence (DNA): TGTGCCAGCAGTTCCTCGGGACAGGAGTACTTC. Residues: CASSSSGQEYF.

The chain combines TRBV6-5 with TRBJ2-3; TRBD1 agrees at 7 bases. Per germline, CDR1 MNHEY and CDR2 SVGAGI. The trim removed 6 bases at V and 4 bases at J, leaving 7 bases unmatched. This CDR3 has 14 amino acids. DNA for the CDR3: TGTGCCAGCAGGCTACAGGGGCGCGCAGATACGCAGTATTTT. Translation gives CASRLQGRADTQYF.

J is TRBJ2-3 and V is TRBV10-3; 7 bases are a match to TRBD1. V lost 9 bases and J lost 3; bases outside the gene matches: 12. Germline CDR1 is ENHRY and CDR2 is SYGVKD. The CDR3 is 15 amino acids. CDR3 nucleotides: TGTGCCATAGACAACAGGGGCACTGAGACAGATACGCAGTATTTT. Amino acid sequence: CAIDNRGTETDTQYF.

J is TRBJ1-6 and V is TRBV11-2, with D uncertain. CDR1 is SGHAT and CDR2 is FQNNGV in the germline V gene. The CDR3 contains 14 residues. V was cut by 4 bases and J by 5 bases, with 9 bases left in between. For the CDR3, the DNA is TGTGCCAGCAGCTGGAAGCGGAATAATTCACCCCTCCACTTT. It translates to CASSWKRNNSPLHF.

The chain employs TRBV5-5 and TRBJ1-5, with D perhaps matching TRBD1 (6 bases). This CDR3 is 16 amino acids long. V lost 0 bases, J lost 7 bases, and 17 bases lay in between. Germline-derived CDR1 and CDR2 are SGHKS and YYEKEE (reference sequence). CDR3 loop: CASSLVGQGGGQPQHF. The CDR3 region has the DNA TGTGCCAGCAGCTTGGTGGGTCAAGGGGGAGGGCAGCCCCAGCATTTT.